This T cell receptor (beta chain) was profiled in a study of T cell responses to AZD1222 COVID-19 vaccine. TCRdb keeps only in-frame clones here, not all; method: immunoSEQ multiplex PCR. The sample shows about 75,000 clones, 88% of them seen only once. This CDR3 spans 11 amino acids. The germline CDR1 and CDR2 sequences are SQVTM and ANQGSEA. The V gene lost 7 bases and the J gene lost 1 base, with 7 bases spanning the gap. The study's findings and limits: Repertoire sampling happened only post peak T cell response.

Concerning this clone: What it binds is not known.

The sample in question was peripheral blood, obtained 28 days after the second dose of the MenACWY control vaccine. The sequence was obtained from an adult who received the MenACWY meningococcal vaccine as a control. V is TRBV29-1 and J is TRBJ1-1; D is undetermined. CDR3 loop: CSESTNTEAFF. As DNA, the CDR3 is TGCAGCGAGAGTACGAACACTGAAGCTTTCTTT.